These 16 T cell receptor beta chains came from one sample sequenced in a study of cytomegalovirus exposure and HLA in healthy donors. The PCR was carried out with 60 Vbeta primers and 13 Jbeta primers. The protocol was immunoSEQ multiplex PCR, while the TCRdb copy is restricted to in-frame clones and leaves out a portion. The data hold 95,000 to 150,000 clones, with 60% to 85% observed a single time. Sequenced input: PBMCs. The receptor source for this set is a middle-aged man in good health and CMV-seronegative.

This sequence joins TRBV28 and TRBJ1-6; the D gene is possibly TRBD1 (5 bases). The CDR3 runs 13 residues. V gave up 7 bases and J gave up 7 bases, with 11 bases separating them. Germline CDR1 MDHEN, CDR2 SYDVKM. The CDR3 sequence: CASNRGENSPLHF. The CDR3 nucleotides read TGTGCCAGCAACCGGGGGGAGAATTCACCCCTCCACTTT.

This clone was observed a few times. The gene calls are TRBV5-1 and TRBJ1-1, with unresolved D. Looked up from germline, CDR1 is SGHRS and CDR2 is YFSETQ. The CDR3 is 17 residues long. V was cut by 5 bases and J by 0 bases, with 20 bases left in between. The chain's CDR3 is CASSSLSGGPMNTEAFF. Written as DNA, the CDR3 is TGCGCCAGCAGTTCCCTGTCTGGAGGCCCTATGAACACTGAAGCTTTCTTT.

The gene calls are TRBV28 and TRBJ1-4; unclear D gene. V lost 4 bases and J 6 bases, leaving 15 bases between the germline ends. The CDR3 spans 15 residues. Germline values: CDR1 MDHEN, CDR2 SYDVKM. The CDR3 sequence: CASSSPGEADEKLFF. The CDR3 bases are TGTGCCAGCAGTTCACCGGGAGAAGCGGATGAAAAACTGTTTTTT.

CDR3 bases: TGTGCCAGTAGTTACCCGATCCGAGATCAGCCCCAGCATTTT. This gives the protein CASSYPIRDQPQHF. V gene TRBV19 combines with J gene TRBJ1-5; D uncertain. The CDR3 length is 14 residues. The V end lost 5 bases, the J end lost 5 bases, and 13 bases lay between the germline ends. From germline, CDR1 is LNHDA and CDR2 SQIVND (reference sequence).

The CDR3 spells CASSPPGTSGGDNEQFF. CDR3 in DNA: TGTGCCAGCAGCCCGCCGGGGACTAGCGGGGGGGACAATGAGCAGTTCTTC. V gene TRBV4-2 combines with J gene TRBJ2-1; 16 bases align to TRBD2. This CDR3 has 17 amino acids. Unmatched junction bases numbered 5, after V lost 4 bases and J lost 5 bases. Germline V gene lookup returns CDR1 LGHNA and CDR2 YNFKEQ.

The chain couples TRBV13 to TRBJ2-4; a weak D match, TRBD1 (5 bases). CDR1 is PRHDT, CDR2 FYEKMQ, per germline (reference sequence). The germline V and J ends were trimmed by 1 base and 1 base, with 5 bases remaining between them. The CDR3 spans 14 residues. CDR3 protein: CASSLDRAKNIQYF. The CDR3 region has the DNA TGTGCCAGCAGCTTAGACAGGGCCAAAAACATTCAGTACTTC. Full variable domain (remainder filled in from reference TRBV13 and TRBJ2-4): AAGVIQSPRHLIKEKRETATLKCYPIPRHDTVYWYQQGPGQDPQFLISFYEKMQSDKGSIPDRFSAQQFSDYHSELNMSSLELGDSALYFCASSLDRAKNIQYFGAGTRLSVL.

The rearrangement joins TRBV10-3 to TRBJ1-1; TRBD1 matches at 7 bases. The V gene end was trimmed by 6 bases and the J gene end by 0 bases; junction bases not matched to a gene: 4. Per the germline V gene, CDR1 is ENHRY and CDR2 is SYGVKD. This CDR3 is built from 14 residues. CDR3 amino acids: CAISPGQMNTEAFF. The CDR3 DNA is TGTGCCATCAGCCCGGGACAGATGAACACTGAAGCTTTCTTT.

This sequence joins TRBV5-1 and TRBJ2-1, with 9 bases aligning to TRBD1. CDR3 length: 12 amino acids. Germline CDR1 and CDR2: SGHRS and YFSETQ. Germline trimming cut 3 bases from V and 8 bases from J; bases unmatched to any gene: 0. The CDR3 nucleotides are TGCGCCAGCAGCTGGGACAGGGATGAGCAGTTCTTC. Translated: CASSWDRDEQFF.

This chain connects TRBV7-9 to TRBJ2-5; 7 positions agree with TRBD1. J lost 2 bases, V lost 6 bases, and 12 bases had no gene match. Per the germline V gene, CDR1 is SEHNR and CDR2 is FQNEAQ (reference sequence). The CDR3 has 16 residues. The CDR3: CASSSLRDSPQETQYF. The CDR3 bases are TGTGCCAGCAGTTCTTTAAGGGACAGCCCTCAAGAGACCCAGTACTTC.

The chain couples TRBV5-1 to TRBJ2-5; possible D gene TRBD1, 6 bases. The closer fit of TRBJ2-7 to the DNA end suggests the J call may be wrong. Germline lookup yields CDR1 SGHRS and CDR2 YFSETQ. The CDR3 is 14 residues long. The CDR3 bases are TGCGCCAGCAGCCTCGAAGTGGACAGCGGCGAGCAGTACTTC. Translation gives CASSLEVDSGEQYF.

In this sample, this clone turned up once. The V call is TRBV4-3, the J call TRBJ2-7; D not resolved. Germline CDR1 and CDR2: LGHNA and YSLEER. V lost 1 base, J lost 4 bases, and 8 bases lay in between. This CDR3 has 13 residues. The CDR3 sequence: CASSQGVEYEQYF. DNA of the CDR3: TGCGCCAGCAGCCAAGGAGTAGAATACGAGCAGTACTTC.

The chain carries TRBV5-1 and TRBJ2-7, with a weak D call TRBD2 (5 bases). CDR3 length: 13 amino acids. V lost 6 bases to trimming and J lost 1 base, with 11 bases between them. Germline CDR1 is SGHRS and CDR2 is YFSETQ. The CDR3 DNA is TGCGCCAGCACGGACTTTCGATCCTACGAGCAGTACTTC. Translating it yields CASTDFRSYEQYF.

The chain employs TRBV5-1 and TRBJ1-1; 7 bases are shared with TRBD1. CDR1 and CDR2 from the germline V gene are SGHRS and YFSETQ. Losses at the gene ends were 0 bases for V and 5 bases for J; bases not matched to a gene: 4. The CDR3 is 14 residues long. The CDR3 nucleotides are TGCGCCAGCAGCTTGGGACAGGGCTTGACTGAAGCTTTCTTT. This encodes CASSLGQGLTEAFF.

The rearrangement uses TRBV19 and TRBJ1-3; D unresolved. Trimming took off 7 bases at V and 0 bases at J, with 16 bases between the two ends. The length of the CDR3 is 16 residues. Germline CDR1 LNHDA, CDR2 SQIVND (reference sequence). In DNA form, the CDR3 reads TGTGCCAGTACGGAATGGGCCCCTCTCTCTGGAAACACCATATATTTT. This encodes CASTEWAPLSGNTIYF.

The sample holds one count of this clone. This CDR3 is CASSLVPDRGSEQYF. DNA of the CDR3: TGTGCCAGCAGCTTAGTCCCGGACAGGGGGAGCGAGCAGTACTTC. This chain connects TRBV7-2 to TRBJ2-7; 10 bases are a match to TRBD1. This CDR3 has 15 residues. CDR1 is SGHTA, CDR2 FQGNSA, per germline. With V trimmed by 1 base and J by 6 bases, 6 bases remained unmatched.

The gene calls are TRBV10-1 and TRBJ2-1; D may be TRBD2 (5 bases). Germline CDR1 WNHNN, CDR2 SYGVQD (reference sequence). The V end lost 3 bases, the J end lost 0 bases, and 6 bases lay between the germline ends. This CDR3 comprises 14 residues. Here the CDR3 DNA reads TGCGCCAGCAGTGACGGGGTCTCCTACAATGAGCAGTTCTTC. Its protein product is CASSDGVSYNEQFF.